This T cell receptor (beta chain) came from a study of blood T cells in healthy people across ages. A second PCR of about 7 to 12 cycles used a sample-barcoded 5' primer and a J-beta primer mix. TCRdb fed the 5' RACE reads into MiXCR, producing one record per CDR3 protein. The table shows 780,000 or so distinct CDR3 sequences, with around three fifths occurring only once. The length of the CDR3 is 17 residues. Sequencing was carried out using blood. The genes are TRBV21-1 and TRBJ2-1; the DNA was not used to check the table's D call, TRBD1. TRBV21-1 has pseudogene status. This receptor was obtained from a man aged 40-49 years in good health. The CDR3 region has the DNA TGTGCCAGCATTCCGACACGTAAAGGCAGGGGCTACAATGAGCAGTTCTTC. Protein sequence: CASIPTRKGRGYNEQFF.